A single sample gave rise to the 7 T cell receptor beta chains below, sequenced in a study of PD-L1 blockade in urothelial cancer. Method: immunoSEQ multiplex PCR; TCRdb's copy keeps in-frame clones and lacks some. This sample has 29,000 or so clones, with 79% found just once. Time point reported: peripheral blood 6 weeks after treatment start. The sequences come from PBMCs, collected around atezolizumab (anti-PD-L1) treatment. All receptors derive from a man between 65 and 85 years old with urothelial cancer.

The V gene is TRBV28, the J gene TRBJ1-2; D uncertain. The CDR3 length is 12 residues. Germline V gene sequence: CDR1 MDHEN, CDR2 SYDVKM. V was cut by 8 bases and J by 2 bases, with 9 bases left in between. The CDR3 is CASLARNYGYTF. CDR3 in DNA: TGTGCCAGCTTGGCGAGGAACTATGGCTACACCTTC.

The chain is built from TRBV6-1 and TRBJ2-7, with 8 bases lining up with TRBD1. CDR1 is MNHNS and CDR2 is SASEGT in the germline V gene. With 5 bases clipped from V and 3 bases from J, the junction kept 6 bases outside the gene matches. This CDR3 spans 14 amino acids. CDR3 DNA sequence: TGTGCCAGCAGTCCTACGACAGGGGTCTACGAGCAGTACTTC. Translation gives CASSPTTGVYEQYF.

The CDR3 spells CASSLGQGVGGYTF. CDR3 nucleotide sequence: TGTGCCAGCAGCCTCGGACAGGGGGTGGGTGGCTACACCTTC. The genes are TRBV2 and TRBJ1-2; 10 bases fit TRBD1. Losses at the gene ends were 6 bases for V and 7 bases for J; bases not matched to a gene: 8. The CDR3 consists of 14 residues. Germline CDR1 is SNHLY and CDR2 is FYNNEI.

CDR3 sequence: CASSQEGHWANQPQHF. The DNA for the CDR3 is TGTGCCAGCAGCCAAGAGGGACATTGGGCCAATCAGCCCCAGCATTTT. This chain links TRBV14 with TRBJ1-5; D might be TRBD1 (6 bases). V lost 0 bases to trimming and J lost 3 bases, with 12 bases between them. The CDR3 has 16 residues. CDR1 and CDR2 (germline): SGHDN, FVKESK.

This CDR3 reads CASSLQMSGDTQYF. The CDR3 bases are TGTGCCAGCAGCCTGCAAATGTCAGGGGATACGCAGTATTTT. The chain uses TRBV7-9 and TRBJ2-3, with TRBD1 as a possible D gene (5 bases). The germline gives CDR1 SEHNR, CDR2 FQNEAQ (reference sequence). V dropped 5 bases and J dropped 6 bases, with 15 bases sitting between them. The CDR3 is 14 residues long. Full variable domain (missing parts from reference TRBV7-9 and TRBJ2-3): DTGVSQNPRHKITKRGQNVTFRCDPISEHNRLYWYRQTLGQGPEFLTYFQNEAQLEKSRLLSDRFSAERPKGSFSTLEIQRTEQGDSAMYLCASSLQMSGDTQYFGPGTRLTVL.

This clone was recorded once. The V call is TRBV27, the J call TRBJ1-2; weak D call: TRBD1 (5 bases). Trimming cost V 8 bases and J 4 bases, with 14 bases left between them. CDR3 length: 13 amino acids. Germline CDR1 is MNHEY and CDR2 is SMNVEV (reference sequence). CDR3 sequence (DNA): TGTGCCAGCCGGCGGCCAGGGCGCTATGGCTACACCTTC. This gives the protein CASRRPGRYGYTF.

This clone was recorded once. V and J are TRBV7-9 and TRBJ1-2; the D gene is possibly TRBD1 (6 bases). The CDR3 runs 15 residues. V lost 5 bases and J lost 6, with 19 bases in between. Germline assignment: CDR1 SEHNR and CDR2 FQNEAQ (reference sequence). The CDR3, as DNA: TGTGCCAGCAGCCCCAACCGGGCAGGGGCGGATGGCTACACCTTC. Translation: CASSPNRAGADGYTF.